This paragraph covers one TCR beta chain sequence. As yet, its antigen is unknown. These data are taken from a study of cytomegalovirus exposure and HLA in healthy donors. General study results and limits: Several of the most significant clusters appeared, in a later analysis, to be linked to common viral pathogens. Listed as cytomegalovirus-associated were 150 to 200 TCR beta chains.

CDR1 is MRHNA and CDR2 is SNTAGT in the germline V gene. The CDR3 runs 14 residues. The V end was cut by 7 bases, the J end by 2 bases, with 14 bases between. Primers: 60 Vbeta forward and 13 Jbeta reverse. TCRdb keeps only in-frame clones here, not all; method: immunoSEQ multiplex PCR. Of 100,000 to 150,000 clones listed, around three quarters were seen once; the top ten hold approximately 10%. This sequence joins TRBV6-4 and TRBJ1-1; D is possibly TRBD1 (5 bases). The source is a man younger than 45 in good health and CMV-seropositive. The source material was PBMCs. This CDR3 reads CASTLTAGNTEAFF. The CDR3 DNA reads TGTGCCAGCACCTTGACAGCTGGTAACACTGAAGCTTTCTTT.